This TCR beta chain was identified in a study of HIV-infected patients and healthy controls. Study results and limitations: HIV-associated CDR3 frequencies dropped significantly during therapy; CMV-associated ones, mostly rising, changed nonsignificantly. Significant mean usage differences between HIV-infected patients and controls involved eight alpha and eight beta V genes.

The repertoire came from unfractionated whole blood and reflected all unsorted peripheral T cells. cDNA was made from around 0.45 ug RNA using alpha and beta constant primers. Alpha and beta chain libraries were made separately by chain-specific third strand synthesis with multiplexing indices. Each CDR3 protein gets one entry after TCRdb re-called the 5' RACE reads with MiXCR. Of 550 to 800 distinct CDR3 sequences listed, 55% to 85% are singletons. Note on this clonotype: The antigen is undetermined. Little can be read into the size of this beta chain, an off-target read in a library designed for alpha chains.

Trimming stripped 2 bases from V and 5 bases from J, with 7 bases between. The CDR3 runs to 13 residues. CDR1 and CDR2 (germline): SGDLS, YYNGEE. The chain couples TRBV9 to TRBJ2-2; TRBD1 or TRBD2 may be the D gene (5 bases each). Sequencing used blood, obtained before antiretroviral therapy. The sequence came from an adult with HIV infection. CDR3 in amino acids: CASSVGGTGELFF. CDR3 DNA sequence: TGTGCCAGCAGCGTTGGGGGAACCGGGGAGCTGTTTTTT. Drawing the rest from reference TRBV9 and TRBJ2-2, the complete variable domain is DSGVTQTPKHLITATGQRVTLRCSPRSGDLSVYWYQQSLDQGLQFLIQYYNGEERAKGNILERFSAQQFPDLHSELNLSSLELGDSALYFCASSVGGTGELFFGEGSRLTVL.